This TCR beta chain was recovered during a study of shared clonotypes between healthy human individuals. The overall study: Per donor, CD8 memory used one plate, CD8 naive used two, CD4 memory used three and CD4 naive used three.

Note on this clone: The antigen is undetermined. This CDR3 is also generated by other DNA sequences in the sample.

Germline assignment: CDR1 KGHSH and CDR2 LQKENI. CDR3 length: 12 amino acids. The V and J ends lost 6 bases and 2 bases respectively, with 6 bases between them. Generated by immunoSEQ multiplex PCR, the TCRdb table keeps only in-frame clones and is missing some. The sample includes a few million clones, around 94% of them seen just once. Study-level points and caveats: Clonotype sharing among donors was thought likely to change with sequencing depth. Depth was large, yet rarefaction showed that sorted-subset sequencing was incomplete.

The sequence derives from a man between 18 and 29 years old in good health. Sequencing was done on a sample of naive CD4+ T cells sorted from blood. The subset denotes: CD45RA+ positively selected. The chain couples TRBV18 to TRBJ2-3; D is ambiguous. CDR3 loop: CASSPDTDTQYF. The CDR3 DNA reads TGTGCCAGCTCGCCGGACACAGATACGCAGTATTTT. Full variable domain (outside the CDR3, taken from reference TRBV18 and TRBJ2-3): NAGVMQNPRHLVRRRGQEARLRCSPMKGHSHVYWYRQLPEEGLKFMVYLQKENIIDESGMPKERFSAEFPKEGPSILRIQQVVRGDSAAYFCASSPDTDTQYFGPGTRLTVL.